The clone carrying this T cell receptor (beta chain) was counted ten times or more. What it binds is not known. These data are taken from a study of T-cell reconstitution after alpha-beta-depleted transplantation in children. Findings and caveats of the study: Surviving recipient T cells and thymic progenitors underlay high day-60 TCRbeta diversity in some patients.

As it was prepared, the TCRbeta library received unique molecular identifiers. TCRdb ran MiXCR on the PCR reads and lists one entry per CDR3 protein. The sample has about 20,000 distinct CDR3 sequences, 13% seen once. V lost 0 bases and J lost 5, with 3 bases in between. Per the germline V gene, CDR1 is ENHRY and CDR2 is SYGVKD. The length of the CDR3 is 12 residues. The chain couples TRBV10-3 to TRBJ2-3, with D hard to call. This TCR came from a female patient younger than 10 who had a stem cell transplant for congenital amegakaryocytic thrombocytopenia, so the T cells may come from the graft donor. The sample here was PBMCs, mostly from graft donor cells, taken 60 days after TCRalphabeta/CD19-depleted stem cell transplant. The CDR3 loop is CAISESGDTQYF. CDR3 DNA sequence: TGTGCCATCAGTGAGTCGGGAGATACGCAGTATTTT.